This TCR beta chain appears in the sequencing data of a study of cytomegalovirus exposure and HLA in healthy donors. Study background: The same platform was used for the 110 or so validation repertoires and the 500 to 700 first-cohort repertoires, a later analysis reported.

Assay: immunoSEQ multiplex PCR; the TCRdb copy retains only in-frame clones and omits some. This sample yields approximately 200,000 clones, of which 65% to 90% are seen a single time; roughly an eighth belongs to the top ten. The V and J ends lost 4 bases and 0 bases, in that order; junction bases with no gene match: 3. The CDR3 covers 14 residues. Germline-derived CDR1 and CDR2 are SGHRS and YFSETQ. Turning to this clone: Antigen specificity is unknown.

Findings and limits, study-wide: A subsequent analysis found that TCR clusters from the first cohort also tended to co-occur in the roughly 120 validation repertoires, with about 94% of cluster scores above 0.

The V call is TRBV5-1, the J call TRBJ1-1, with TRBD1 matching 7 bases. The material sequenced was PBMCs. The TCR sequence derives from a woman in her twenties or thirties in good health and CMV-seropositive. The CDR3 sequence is CASSRDSMNTEAFF. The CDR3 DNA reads TGCGCCAGCAGCCGGGACAGCATGAACACTGAAGCTTTCTTT.